This T cell receptor (beta chain) appears in the sequencing data of a study of brain T cells in children with intractable seizures. A note on this clone: The antigen is unknown.

Sequencing was limited to surgery cases with top T cell transcript signatures in brain tissue. Before surgery, patients took at least one anti-epileptic drug. Sequencing was performed with immunoSEQ multiplex PCR; in TCRdb, only in-frame clones are kept and a portion is missing. The data hold around 9,300 clones, with 65% to 70% observed a single time. Notes on the study in general: Viral specificity was inferred only from CDR3 similarity; HCMV serostatus was unknown. Known viral epitope-specific CDR3s closely matched each case's top public brain CDR3. Pre-surgery blood may have been undersampled, hiding some clones.

V was pared by 5 bases and J by 1 base, with 18 bases between. The germline V gene has CDR1 MDHEN and CDR2 SYDVKM. This CDR3 region has 18 residues. This TCR was sampled from a girl aged 2-9 years with tuberous sclerosis and intractable seizures. The chain carries TRBV28 and TRBJ1-6; D call uncertain. The source material was resected brain tissue, sampled at surgery. The DNA for the CDR3 is TGTGCCAGCAGTAACATGAGACGGACCCGATCCTATAATTCACCCCTCCACTTT. Its protein is CASSNMRRTRSYNSPLHF.